These 13 T cell receptor beta chains were all obtained from the same sample, sequenced in a study of CD8+ T cells in alopecia areata (dated by TCRdb to the late 2010s). The protocol used for the library was the immunoSEQ multiplex PCR assay. For TCR sequencing, RNA was extracted from every sample and reverse transcribed into cDNA to serve as template. Here the immuneACCESS table is served through TCRdb, limited to in-frame sequences with V and J called. Missing clones are a known gap in these copies; in checked studies unresolved V genes cover under half, and the rest lacks a known reason. The table records some 120,000 clones for this sample, and not one of them appears only once. Of the sample, about 18% falls within the top ten clones. The sample consisted of lesional skin. Receptor source: a C3H/HeJ mouse with alopecia areata. This line of mice carries MHC haplotype H2-k.

A note on this clone: The DNA translation disagrees with the TCRdb protein at residue 12, so the protein in this description comes from the DNA. The listed genes are named as in mouse. The CDR3 end falls 3 residues outside the read, so it is completed with the germline J gene. This chain uses TRBV19 with TRBJ1-6; 11 bases are shared with TRBD1. TRBJ1-6 is noted as an ORF with a role that remains uncertain. CDR3 length: 15 amino acids. CDR1 and CDR2 from the germline V gene are FNHDT and SITEND (reference sequence). V lost 5 bases to trimming and J lost 7 bases; unmatched junction nucleotides: 5. Partial CDR3 DNA: TGTGCCAGCAGCGGGGACAGGGGGGAAAATTCGCCC. Translation gives CASSGDRGENSP. The full CDR3 is CASSGDRGENSPLYF.

This clone was recorded a few times. Here the gene names and germline are mouse. The sequenced fragment ends 4 residues before the CDR3 boundary, so the rest is inferred from the germline J gene. V gene TRBV17 combines with J gene TRBJ2-5; D not resolved. The CDR3 extends over 13 amino acids. Germline CDR1 MNHDT, CDR2 YYDKIL. The DNA read from the CDR3 is TGTGCTAGCAGTAGGAACAGTAAAGAC. This gives the protein CASSRNSKD. The full CDR3 protein reads CASSRNSKDTQYF.

This clone is classed as large. These gene names are mouse names. The read finishes 4 residues shy of the CDR3 end, and the germline J gene is used to complete it. The rearrangement joins TRBV19 to TRBJ2-7, with TRBD2 matching 11 bases. Germline loops: CDR1 FNHDT, CDR2 SITEND (reference sequence). The CDR3 has 14 residues. The CDR3 spells CASSIRDWGYEQYF. CDR3 DNA, as far as it was read: TGTGCCAGCAGTATCCGGGACTGGGGGTAT.

With respect to this clone: At residue 11, TCRdb's protein is not the same as the translated DNA, so the protein here was read from the DNA. The genes and germline here are from mouse. The read gets to within 3 residues of the CDR3 end, and the germline J gene fills in the rest. This rearrangement joins TRBV13-3 to TRBJ1-6; 8 bases match TRBD1. TRBJ1-6 qualifies as an ORF whose function is uncertain. Trimming cost V 1 base and J 9 bases; bases outside gene matches: 3. There are 14 residues in the CDR3. The germline V gene has CDR1 NNHDY and CDR2 SYVADS. The DNA read from the CDR3 is TGTGCCAGCAGTGATTCACAGGGGGGTTCGCCC. It specifies CASSDSQGGSP. The CDR3, in full, reads CASSDSQGGSPLYF.

About this clone: Any gene name here is a mouse gene name. The sequence runs out 4 residues before the end of the CDR3; the remainder is reconstructed from the germline J gene. The rearrangement uses TRBV19 and TRBJ2-7; 7 positions agree with TRBD2. The germline V gene encodes CDR1 FNHDT and CDR2 SITEND (reference sequence). V dropped 4 bases and J dropped 3; count of bases not matched to a gene: 4. The CDR3 totals 13 residues. CDR3 DNA, as far as it was read: TGTGCCAGCAGTGGCTGGGGGAACTAT. Its protein is CASSGWGNY. The whole CDR3 is CASSGWGNYEQYF.

A remark on this clone: The germline and genes are mouse ones. The read finishes 4 residues shy of the CDR3 end, and the germline J gene is used to complete it. The rearrangement joins TRBV13-2 to TRBJ2-7, with TRBD2 as a possible D gene (6 bases). V lost 1 base to trimming and J lost 3 bases, with 11 bases between them. Germline values: CDR1 NNHNN, CDR2 SYGAGS (reference sequence). This CDR3 has 14 amino acids. The CDR3 is CASGDTRGDYEQYF. The sequenced part of the CDR3 DNA is TGTGCCAGCGGTGATACCCGGGGGGACTAT.

A note on this clone: The gene names given are mouse names. The read ends 4 residues shy of where the CDR3 ends; the end is completed using the germline J gene. The chain carries TRBV13-2 and TRBJ1-1, with TRBD1 as a possible D gene (5 bases). The V and J ends lost 5 bases and 1 base respectively, with 12 bases between them. Looked up from germline, CDR1 is NNHNN and CDR2 is SYGAGS (reference sequence). The CDR3 loop spans 14 amino acids. CDR3 DNA (partial): TGTGCCAGCGGCCGGACAAAGGGGAACACA. Translation gives CASGRTKGNT. The whole CDR3 reads CASGRTKGNTEVFF.

Many counts were recorded for this clone. These gene names are mouse names. The read stops 4 residues short of the end of the CDR3; the missing end is completed from the germline J gene. The V and J genes are TRBV1 and TRBJ2-1, with 7 bases identical to TRBD2. J was trimmed by 3 bases and V by 2 bases; bases with no gene match: 4. In germline, CDR1 is NSQYPW, CDR2 LRSPGD (reference sequence). This CDR3 region has 15 residues. The CDR3 bases that were read are TGCACCTGCAGTGCAAACTGGGGCTCCTATGCT. This codes for CTCSANWGSYA. The entire CDR3 protein is CTCSANWGSYAEQFF.

Details on this clone: Gene names and germline match the mouse. Read coverage stops 4 residues before the CDR3 terminus; the germline J gene supplies the remainder. The chain couples TRBV1 to TRBJ1-1; D is possibly TRBD1 (6 bases). V lost 7 bases to trimming and J lost 0 bases, with 12 bases between them. Per the germline V gene, CDR1 is NSQYPW and CDR2 is LRSPGD (reference sequence). The CDR3 is made up of 14 amino acids. CDR3 DNA (partial): TGCACCTGCAAACCGACAGGTGCAAACACA. The encoded protein is CTCKPTGANT. The whole CDR3 sequence reads CTCKPTGANTEVFF.

A remark on this clone: Mouse gene names and germline throughout. Read data end 4 residues before the CDR3 end; the end is taken from the germline J gene. This chain uses TRBV19 with TRBJ1-4; 10 bases match TRBD1. The ends lost 2 bases at V and 6 bases at J; junction bases unmatched: 7. The CDR3 length is 16 residues. Germline V gives CDR1 FNHDT, CDR2 SITEND (reference sequence). The CDR3 sequence is CASSMSGDRGDERLFF. CDR3 DNA, as far as it was read: TGTGCCAGCAGTATGTCCGGGGACAGGGGCGACGAA.

Comments on this clone: The gene names here belong to mouse. From the germline J gene comes the end of the CDR3, since the read stops 4 residues before it. The chain joins TRBV19 to TRBJ2-3; TRBD2 might be the D (7 bases). CDR1 and CDR2 from the germline V gene are FNHDT and SITEND (reference sequence). The CDR3 is made up of 14 amino acids. V was clipped by 4 bases and J by 3 bases, with 12 bases between them. Incomplete CDR3 DNA: TGTGCCAGCAGTGGGGGGCTTGGGGCAGAA. Its translation is CASSGGLGAE. The entire CDR3 reads CASSGGLGAETLYF. Looking up the rest from reference TRBV19 and TRBJ2-3 gives the full variable domain: GGIITQTPKFLIGQEGQKLTLKCQQNFNHDTMYWYRQDSGKGLRLIYYSITENDLQKGDLSEGYDASREKKSSFSLTVTSAQKNEMAVFLCASSGGLGAETLYFGSGTRLTVL.

This clone appeared many times. The germline and genes are mouse ones. Read sequence stops 4 residues before the CDR3 end, and the germline J gene provides the missing end. This sequence joins TRBV13-3 and TRBJ2-1, with D tentatively TRBD1 (6 bases). The CDR3 sequence is 16 residues long. Germline V gene sequence: CDR1 NNHDY, CDR2 SYVADS. Trimming cost V 0 bases and J 1 base, with 11 bases left between them. CDR3 DNA, as far as it was read: TGTGCCAGCAGTGATGCAAGGGGGTCCAACTATGCT. This translates into CASSDARGSNYA. The full-length CDR3 reads as CASSDARGSNYAEQFF.

Points on this clone: Gene names are the mouse ones. The CDR3 end lies 4 residues beyond the end of the read and is filled in from the germline J gene. The genes are TRBV1 and TRBJ1-4, with 8 bases fitting TRBD1. This CDR3 comprises 15 residues. Germline-derived CDR1 and CDR2 are NSQYPW and LRSPGD (reference sequence). V lost 5 bases to trimming and J lost 6 bases; unmatched junction nucleotides: 8. The CDR3 sequence: CTCSKKGQEDERLFF. The CDR3 DNA, read in part, is TGCACCTGCAGTAAAAAGGGACAGGAGGACGAA. The full variable domain, with the rest looked up from reference TRBV1 and TRBJ1-4, is VTLLEQNPRWRLVPRGQAVNLRCILKNSQYPWMSWYQQDLQKQLQWLFTLRSPGDKEVKSLPGADYLATRVTDTELRLQVANMSQGRTLYCTCSKKGQEDERLFFGHGTKLSVL.